This T cell receptor (beta chain) was identified in a study of OX40 agonist ivuxolimab in advanced cancers. On the study more broadly: Under the entry rules, prior anti-PD-1, anti-PD-L1 or anti-CTLA-4 therapy was allowed, and 40% had some. Partial responses were achieved by three patients, of whom one had hepatocellular carcinoma and two had cutaneous melanoma.

The sample holds one count of this clone. The germline V gene encodes CDR1 KGHSH and CDR2 LQKENI. This CDR3 region has 16 residues. Trimming took 2 bases from V and 9 from J; bases not matched to a gene: 10. Only in-frame clones appear in the TCRdb table, and some are missing; sequencing was by immunoSEQ multiplex PCR. The data show about 64,000 clones, about 91% seen once. The chain couples TRBV18 to TRBJ2-1, with 10 bases fitting TRBD2. The receptor comes from an adult with an advanced solid tumor such as melanoma, head and neck, liver or kidney cancer. The sequences come from CD4+ or CD8+ T cells sorted from blood, collected in a trial of the OX40 agonist ivuxolimab. In DNA form, the CDR3 reads TGTGCCAGCTCACCAGGCTCTAGCGGGAGTTCGATTGAGCAGTTCTTC. Amino acid sequence: CASSPGSSGSSIEQFF.